This T cell receptor beta chain was identified during a study of technical replicates of blood from a handful of donors. TCRdb keeps only in-frame clones here, not all; method: immunoSEQ multiplex PCR. The data contain 60,000 or so clones, around nine tenths of them seen just once; the ten biggest clones take up roughly 5%. Trimming cost V 9 bases and J 5 bases, with 20 bases left between them. Germline V gives CDR1 SGHDT, CDR2 YYEEEE. This CDR3 is built from 14 residues. The J gene is TRBJ2-5, the V gene TRBV5-6, with D perhaps matching TRBD2 (7 bases). The sequenced sample consisted of PBMCs. This TCR was recovered from a human donor in good health. Some clones in this sample may be carry-over from other donors' samples. CDR3 in amino acids: CATTRGAVGETQYF. CDR3 in DNA: TGTGCCACCACCCGGGGGGCAGTTGGGGAGACCCAGTACTTC.